Below, 29 T cell receptor beta chains from the same sample are listed, as sequenced in a study of blood T cell repertoires in COVID-19. Clones were read by immunoSEQ multiplex PCR, and TCRdb kept only the in-frame ones, dropping some. The table includes about 35,000 clones, approximately 81% detected once. The source material was peripheral blood. The receptor source for this set is a man aged 55 to 70 in a cohort sampled during active COVID-19.

The rearrangement joins TRBV15 to TRBJ2-5, with TRBD1 identical over 7 bases. The V and J ends lost 6 bases and 5 bases, in that order; junction bases with no gene match: 12. Looked up from germline, CDR1 is LNHNV and CDR2 is YYDKDF (reference sequence). This CDR3 comprises 15 residues. CDR3 coding DNA: TGTGCCACCAGTAGAACTCACGGACAGGTGGAGACCCAGTACTTC. This translates into CATSRTHGQVETQYF.

This clone was counted a few times. The rearrangement joins TRBV7-2 to TRBJ2-7, with TRBD1 matching 7 bases. This CDR3 is 14 amino acids long. CDR1 SGHTA and CDR2 FQGNSA come from the germline V gene. V dropped 4 bases and J dropped 3; count of bases not matched to a gene: 6. Written as DNA, the CDR3 is TGTGCCAGCAGCTCGCGGACAGGTTACTACGAGCAGTACTTC. As protein: CASSSRTGYYEQYF. Full variable domain (outside the CDR3, taken from reference TRBV7-2 and TRBJ2-7): GAGVSQSPSNKVTEKGKDVELRCDPISGHTALYWYRQSLGQGLEFLIYFQGNSAPDKSGLPSDRFSAERTGGSVSTLTIQRTQQEDSAVYLCASSSRTGYYEQYFGPGTRLTVT.

This rearrangement joins TRBV12-3 or TRBV12-4 to TRBJ1-1, with TRBD1 matching over 7 bases. V lost 5 bases and J lost 11; bases outside the gene matches: 11. This CDR3 has 13 residues. The CDR3 region is CASSPGTVRRAFF. CDR3 coding DNA: TGTGCCAGCAGTCCCGGGACAGTACGGCGGGCTTTCTTT.

This chain connects TRBV3-1 (or the pseudogene TRBV3-2) to TRBJ2-5, with 10 bases aligning to TRBD2. V was pared by 7 bases and J by 1 base, with 3 bases of the junction left unmatched. CDR3 length: 14 amino acids. Germline V gene lookup returns CDR1 LGHDT and CDR2 YNNKEL (reference sequence). CDR3 protein: CASTGLAVQETQYF. DNA for the CDR3: TGTGCCAGCACCGGACTAGCGGTCCAAGAGACCCAGTACTTC.

V usage is TRBV18 and J usage is TRBJ2-2; no reliable D call. Trimming cost V 3 bases and J 5 bases, with 10 bases left between them. Germline loops: CDR1 KGHSH, CDR2 LQKENI. CDR3 length: 14 residues. The CDR3 is CASSPEFGTGELFF. The CDR3 coding sequence is TGTGCCAGCTCACCTGAGTTCGGGACCGGGGAGCTGTTTTTT.

This clone was detected only a few times. The chain uses TRBV2 and TRBJ2-5, with a weak D call TRBD2 (5 bases). CDR1 and CDR2 from the germline V gene are SNHLY and FYNNEI. This CDR3 is built from 13 residues. Between the trimmed V and J ends, which lost 7 bases and 4 bases, there was a span of 13 bases. CDR3 amino acids: CASTTLEGETQYF. The CDR3 DNA reads TGTGCCAGCACTACTCTAGAGGGAGAGACCCAGTACTTC. Together with reference TRBV2 and TRBJ2-5, the CDR3 gives the full variable domain: EPEVTQTPSHQVTQMGQEVILRCVPISNHLYFYWYRQILGQKVEFLVSFYNNEISEKSEIFDDQFSVERPDGSNFTLKIRSTKLEDSAMYFCASTTLEGETQYFGPGTRLLVL.

Sample share makes this clone medium-sized. The rearrangement links TRBV27 to TRBJ1-2, with D perhaps TRBD1 (5 bases). Germline CDR1 and CDR2: MNHEY and SMNVEV (reference sequence). The CDR3 consists of 15 residues. V dropped 2 bases and J dropped 1 base, with 11 bases sitting between them. This chain's CDR3 is CASSLVTGGNYGYTF. The CDR3 coding sequence is TGTGCCAGCAGTTTAGTGACGGGGGGTAACTATGGCTACACCTTC.

The rearrangement links TRBV5-4 to TRBJ1-2, with 11 bases lining up with TRBD1. Unmatched junction bases numbered 4, after V lost 5 bases and J lost 4 bases. The CDR3 runs 14 residues. The germline V gene encodes CDR1 SGHNT and CDR2 YYREEE (reference sequence). The CDR3 DNA sequence: TGTGCCAGCAGTCCAGGACAGGGGGCCTATGGCTACACCTTC. Translation gives CASSPGQGAYGYTF.

The rearrangement links TRBV18 to TRBJ2-7; 12 bases agree with TRBD2. The V segment lost 6 bases and the J segment 3 bases; nucleotides outside the gene matches: 9. This CDR3 region has 16 residues. Germline-derived CDR1 and CDR2 are KGHSH and LQKENI. The CDR3 spells CASSLTGLAGIYEQYF. CDR3 nucleotide sequence: TGTGCCAGCTCTCTTACCGGACTAGCGGGGATCTACGAGCAGTACTTC.

This chain links TRBV20-1 with TRBJ2-1, with 7 bases that match TRBD2. Germline assignment: CDR1 DFQATT and CDR2 SNEGSKA (reference sequence). The CDR3 covers 15 residues. With V trimmed by 3 bases and J by 0 bases, 5 bases remained unmatched. The CDR3, as DNA: TGCAGTGCTAGTCGACGGGAGGCCTCCTACAATGAGCAGTTCTTC. Translated: CSASRREASYNEQFF.

V gene TRBV11-3 combines with J gene TRBJ2-5, with D possibly being TRBD1 (6 bases). CDR3 size: 16 residues. Trimming stripped 0 bases from V and 0 bases from J, with 11 bases between. CDR1 and CDR2 from the germline V gene are SGHNT and YENEEA. The CDR3 bases are TGTGCCAGCAGCTTAGAACCAGGGGAGTACCAAGAGACCCAGTACTTC. Translation: CASSLEPGEYQETQYF.

The chain links TRBV7-8 to TRBJ1-1; 11 bases agree with TRBD1. CDR3 size: 16 residues. Germline V CDR1 and CDR2: SGHVS, FQNEAQ. With V trimmed by 1 base and J by 4 bases, 5 bases remained unmatched. The CDR3 loop is CASSLVGGTGGTEAFF. CDR3 coding DNA: TGTGCCAGCAGCTTAGTGGGGGGGACAGGGGGCACTGAAGCTTTCTTT.

This clone was counted between two and nine times. The chain recombines TRBV7-9 with TRBJ1-5, with D hard to call. This CDR3 is built from 12 residues. V dropped 0 bases and J dropped 9 bases, with 6 bases sitting between them. Per germline, CDR1 SEHNR and CDR2 FQNEAQ (reference sequence). The DNA of the CDR3 is TGTGCCAGCAGCTTAGCGCTAGGGCCCCAGCATTTT. Its translation is CASSLALGPQHF.

Only a few counts were recorded for this clone. V is TRBV7-2 and J is TRBJ1-4; D remains ambiguous. Trimming cost V 5 bases and J 5 bases, with 9 bases left between them. The germline gives CDR1 SGHTA, CDR2 FQGNSA. The CDR3 consists of 13 residues. CDR3 protein: CASSAEANEKLFF. Here the CDR3 DNA reads TGTGCCAGCAGCGCGGAAGCAAATGAAAAACTGTTTTTT. Looking up the rest from reference TRBV7-2 and TRBJ1-4 gives the full variable domain: GAGVSQSPSNKVTEKGKDVELRCDPISGHTALYWYRQSLGQGLEFLIYFQGNSAPDKSGLPSDRFSAERTGGSVSTLTIQRTQQEDSAVYLCASSAEANEKLFFGSGTQLSVL.

The chain combines TRBV27 with TRBJ2-2; D may be TRBD2 (7 bases). CDR1 is MNHEY and CDR2 is SMNVEV in the germline V gene (reference sequence). Trimming left V 5 bases short and J 4 bases short, with 17 bases between. The CDR3 runs 16 residues. CDR3 amino acids: CASSPLAGAGTGELFF. CDR3 nucleotides: TGTGCCAGCAGTCCCTTGGCGGGGGCGGGCACCGGGGAGCTGTTTTTT.

Here the CDR3 DNA reads TGTGCCAGCAGTTACTTCGCCAGGGAGGGTACAAGGCAGTTCTTC. Encoded protein: CASSYFAREGTRQFF. This chain uses TRBV6-5 with TRBJ2-1, with 7 positions matching TRBD2. CDR1 is MNHEY and CDR2 is SVGAGI in the germline V gene. V dropped 1 base and J dropped 12; count of bases not matched to a gene: 12. This CDR3 comprises 15 residues.

The chain employs TRBV18 and TRBJ2-7; no firm D call. The CDR3 loop spans 16 amino acids. Germline V gives CDR1 KGHSH, CDR2 LQKENI. V was shortened by 3 bases and J by 1 base, with 16 bases between the two germline ends. The CDR3 reads CASSPLLGARSYEQYF. The CDR3 DNA follows: TGTGCCAGCTCACCCCTCCTGGGCGCGCGATCCTACGAGCAGTACTTC.

On this clone: The sample holds other DNA sequences that translate to the same CDR3. The chain employs TRBV27 and TRBJ1-5; D call uncertain. V was clipped by 6 bases and J by 2 bases, with 11 bases between them. Germline V gives CDR1 MNHEY, CDR2 SMNVEV (reference sequence). This CDR3 has 14 residues. This CDR3 reads CASSPRPGNQPQHF. CDR3 nucleotide sequence: TGTGCCAGCAGCCCGAGGCCGGGCAATCAGCCCCAGCATTTT.

V gene TRBV6-1 combines with J gene TRBJ1-1; 12 bases are a match to TRBD1. This CDR3 has 17 residues. With V trimmed by 3 bases and J by 4 bases, 9 bases remained unmatched. The germline V gene encodes CDR1 MNHNS and CDR2 SASEGT. CDR3 region: CASSDWDRGLGVTEAFF. CDR3 nucleotides: TGTGCCAGCAGTGACTGGGACAGGGGGCTCGGAGTCACTGAAGCTTTCTTT.

The chain joins TRBV5-5 to TRBJ1-3, with 9 bases identical to TRBD1. The CDR3 has 15 amino acids. Germline lookup yields CDR1 SGHKS and CDR2 YYEKEE (reference sequence). After removal of 0 bases from V and 7 bases from J, the junction contained 5 bases not matched to a gene. The CDR3 nucleotides read TGTGCCAGCAGCTTGGGTGGGACAGGGTGGAACACCATATATTTT. Its translation: CASSLGGTGWNTIYF.

This clone was picked up a small number of times. The V gene is TRBV5-1, the J gene TRBJ2-7; 9 bases match TRBD1. Germline V gene data show CDR1 as SGHRS and CDR2 as YFSETQ. This CDR3 is built from 13 residues. Germline trimming cut 6 bases from V and 1 base from J; bases unmatched to any gene: 2. The CDR3 DNA is TGCGCCAGCACCGGGACAGGGTCCTACGAGCAGTACTTC. Residues: CASTGTGSYEQYF.

The V and J genes are TRBV11-2 and TRBJ1-5, with unresolved D. The CDR3 spans 13 residues. Germline assignment: CDR1 SGHAT and CDR2 FQNNGV. Between the trimmed V and J ends, which lost 1 base and 4 bases, there was a span of 5 bases. The CDR3 sequence is CASSLVPNQPQHF. The CDR3 coding sequence is TGTGCCAGCAGCTTAGTCCCAAATCAGCCCCAGCATTTT.

In its sample, this clone was seen once. The chain has TRBV25-1 and TRBJ1-1; no firm D call. Trimming pared 6 bases from V and 1 base from J, leaving 6 bases between. Looked up from germline, CDR1 is MGHDK and CDR2 is SYGVNS. This CDR3 is 12 amino acids long. CDR3 protein: CASRGGNTEAFF. The DNA of the CDR3 is TGTGCCAGCAGAGGAGGGAACACTGAAGCTTTCTTT.

The CDR3 region has the DNA TGTGCCAGCAGTTCGTCCGGGAGGGCCGGTGAGCAGTACTTC. It is translated as CASSSSGRAGEQYF. The rearrangement uses TRBV28 and TRBJ2-7; 8 nucleotides match TRBD2. The CDR3 contains 14 residues. Germline lookup yields CDR1 MDHEN and CDR2 SYDVKM. J gave up 7 bases and V 4 bases, and 9 bases lay outside the gene matches. The variable domain in full, completed from reference TRBV28 and TRBJ2-7, reads DVKVTQSSRYLVKRTGEKVFLECVQDMDHENMFWYRQDPGLGLRLIYFSYDVKMKEKGDIPEGYSVSREKKERFSLILESASTNQTSMYLCASSSSGRAGEQYFGPGTRLTVT.

The chain recombines TRBV18 with TRBJ2-1; tentatively, D is TRBD2 (5 bases). Germline values: CDR1 KGHSH, CDR2 LQKENI. Deletions cut 1 base from V and 4 bases from J, with 14 bases between. This CDR3 region has 16 residues. In nucleotides, the CDR3 is TGTGCCAGCTCACCACAAGTCCGGGGTGGATACAATGAGCAGTTCTTC. Translated: CASSPQVRGGYNEQFF.

This chain connects TRBV27 to TRBJ2-7; 9 bases are shared with TRBD1. The CDR3 has 13 residues. CDR1 and CDR2 (germline): MNHEY, SMNVEV (reference sequence). The V and J ends lost 6 bases and 5 bases, in that order; junction bases with no gene match: 5. The DNA of the CDR3 is TGTGCCAGCAGGGGACAGGGTAGGAACGAGCAGTACTTC. Protein sequence: CASRGQGRNEQYF.

The chain joins TRBV11-3 to TRBJ1-2; D is perhaps TRBD1 (6 bases). CDR3 length equals 14 residues. Germline V gene sequence: CDR1 SGHNT, CDR2 YENEEA. Trimming took off 6 bases at V and 4 bases at J, with 15 bases between the two ends. DNA of the CDR3: TGTGCCAGCAGTGGGGGCGGAAAAGCCTATGGCTACACCTTC. It encodes CASSGGGKAYGYTF.

The chain combines TRBV18 with TRBJ1-1; TRBD1 aligns across 9 bases. Germline assignment: CDR1 KGHSH and CDR2 LQKENI. V trimming: 3 bases; J trimming: 4 bases; junction bases outside the gene matches: 3. This CDR3 comprises 14 residues. CDR3 protein: CASSPGDRATEAFF. As DNA, the CDR3 is TGTGCCAGCTCACCTGGGGACAGGGCCACTGAAGCTTTCTTT.

This chain links TRBV18 with TRBJ1-1, with D possibly matching TRBD1 (6 bases). Trimming pared 8 bases from V and 3 bases from J, leaving 13 bases between. The CDR3 spans 13 residues. Germline V lookup: CDR1 KGHSH, CDR2 LQKENI. CDR3 protein: CASRQELDTEAFF. CDR3 sequence (DNA): TGTGCCAGCAGACAGGAGTTGGACACTGAAGCTTTCTTT. Together with reference TRBV18 and TRBJ1-1, the CDR3 gives the full variable domain: NAGVMQNPRHLVRRRGQEARLRCSPMKGHSHVYWYRQLPEEGLKFMVYLQKENIIDESGMPKERFSAEFPKEGPSILRIQQVVRGDSAAYFCASRQELDTEAFFGQGTRLTVV.